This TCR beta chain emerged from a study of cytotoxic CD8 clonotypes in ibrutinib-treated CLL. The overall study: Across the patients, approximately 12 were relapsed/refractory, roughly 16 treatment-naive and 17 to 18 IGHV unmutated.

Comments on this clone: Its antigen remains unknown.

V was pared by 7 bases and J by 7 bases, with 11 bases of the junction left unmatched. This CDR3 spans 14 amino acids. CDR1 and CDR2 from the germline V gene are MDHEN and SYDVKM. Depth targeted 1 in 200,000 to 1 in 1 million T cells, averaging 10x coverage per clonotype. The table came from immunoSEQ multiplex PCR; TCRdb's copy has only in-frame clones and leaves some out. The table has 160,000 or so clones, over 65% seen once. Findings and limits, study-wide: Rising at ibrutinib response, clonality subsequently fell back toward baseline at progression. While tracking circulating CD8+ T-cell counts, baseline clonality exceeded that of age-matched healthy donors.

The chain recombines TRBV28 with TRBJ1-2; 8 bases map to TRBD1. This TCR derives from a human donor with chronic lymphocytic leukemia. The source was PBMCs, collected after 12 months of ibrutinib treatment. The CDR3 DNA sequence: TGTGCCAGCAAGGGGGGCAGGGGGCGAGGTGGCTACACCTTC. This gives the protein CASKGGRGRGGYTF.